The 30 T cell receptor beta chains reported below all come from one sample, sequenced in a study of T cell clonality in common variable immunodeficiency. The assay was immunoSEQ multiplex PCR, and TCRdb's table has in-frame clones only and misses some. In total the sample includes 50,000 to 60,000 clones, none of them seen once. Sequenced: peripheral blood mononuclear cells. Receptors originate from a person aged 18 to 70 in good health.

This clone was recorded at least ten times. CDR3 region: CASSFGTSGTRYNEQFF. The CDR3 DNA, read in part, is TGTGCCAGCAGTTTCGGGACTAGCGGGACCCGATACAATGAG. V gene TRBV6-2 or TRBV6-3 combines with J gene TRBJ2-1; 13 bases fit TRBD2. The DNA ends 3 residues before the CDR3 does, and the rest of the CDR3 is filled in from the germline J gene. With 4 bases clipped from V and 4 bases from J, the junction kept 7 bases outside the gene matches. CDR1 and CDR2 from the germline V gene are MNHEY and SVGEGT. The CDR3 loop spans 17 amino acids.

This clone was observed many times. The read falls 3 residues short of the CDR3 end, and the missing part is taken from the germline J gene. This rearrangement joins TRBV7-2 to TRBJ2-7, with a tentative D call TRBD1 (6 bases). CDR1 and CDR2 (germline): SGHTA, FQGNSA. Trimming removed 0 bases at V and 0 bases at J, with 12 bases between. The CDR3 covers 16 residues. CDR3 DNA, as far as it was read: TGTGCCAGCAGCTTAGCGGGACACAGAAACTCCTACGAG. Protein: CASSLAGHRNSYE. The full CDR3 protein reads CASSLAGHRNSYEQYF. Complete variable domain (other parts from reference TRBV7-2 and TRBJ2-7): GAGVSQSPSNKVTEKGKDVELRCDPISGHTALYWYRQSLGQGLEFLIYFQGNSAPDKSGLPSDRFSAERTGGSVSTLTIQRTQQEDSAVYLCASSLAGHRNSYEQYFGPGTRLTVT.

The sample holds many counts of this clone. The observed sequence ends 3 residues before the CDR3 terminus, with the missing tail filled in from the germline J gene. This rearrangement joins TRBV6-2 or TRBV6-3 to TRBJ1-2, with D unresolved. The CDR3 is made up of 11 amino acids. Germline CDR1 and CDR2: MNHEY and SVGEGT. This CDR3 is CASSHGGGYTF. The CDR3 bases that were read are TGTGCCAGCAGCCATGGAGGGGGC.

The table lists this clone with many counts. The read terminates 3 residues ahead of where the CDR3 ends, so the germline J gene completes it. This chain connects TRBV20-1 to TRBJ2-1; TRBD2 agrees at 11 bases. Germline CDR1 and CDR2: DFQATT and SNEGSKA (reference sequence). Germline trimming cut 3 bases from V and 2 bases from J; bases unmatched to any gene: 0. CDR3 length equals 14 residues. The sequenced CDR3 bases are TGCAGTGCTAGGACTAGCGGGGCCTACAATGAG. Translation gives CSARTSGAYNE. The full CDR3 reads CSARTSGAYNEQFF.

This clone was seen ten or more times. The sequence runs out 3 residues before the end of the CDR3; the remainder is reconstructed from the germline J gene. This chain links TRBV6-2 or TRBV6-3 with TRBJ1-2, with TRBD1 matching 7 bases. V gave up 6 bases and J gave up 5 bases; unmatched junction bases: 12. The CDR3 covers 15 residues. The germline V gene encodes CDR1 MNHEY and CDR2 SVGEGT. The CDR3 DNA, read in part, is TGTGCCAGCAGCGCGGGACAGCTGCTGAGATATGGC. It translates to CASSAGQLLRYG. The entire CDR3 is CASSAGQLLRYGYTF.

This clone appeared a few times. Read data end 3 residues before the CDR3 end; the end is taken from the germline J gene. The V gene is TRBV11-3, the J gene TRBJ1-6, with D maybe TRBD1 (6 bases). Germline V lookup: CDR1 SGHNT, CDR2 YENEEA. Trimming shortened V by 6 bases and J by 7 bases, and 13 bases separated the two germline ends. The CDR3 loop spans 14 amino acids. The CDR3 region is CASSRGGSNSPLHF. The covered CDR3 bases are TGTGCCAGCAGTCGAGGGGGTTCGAATTCACCC. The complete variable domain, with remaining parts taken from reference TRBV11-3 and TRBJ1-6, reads EAGVVQSPRYKIIEKKQPVAFWCNPISGHNTLYWYLQNLGQGPELLIRYENEEAVDDSQLPKDRFSAERLKGVDSTLKIQPAELGDSAVYLCASSRGGSNSPLHFGNGTRLTVT.

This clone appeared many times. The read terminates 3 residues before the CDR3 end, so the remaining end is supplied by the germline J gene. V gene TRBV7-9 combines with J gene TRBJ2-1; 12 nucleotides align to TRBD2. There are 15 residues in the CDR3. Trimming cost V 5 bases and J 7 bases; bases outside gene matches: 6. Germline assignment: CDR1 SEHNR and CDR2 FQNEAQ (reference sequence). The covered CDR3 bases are TGTGCCAGCAGCGCGACTAGCGGGAGTACGAATGAG. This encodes CASSATSGSTNE. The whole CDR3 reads CASSATSGSTNEQFF.

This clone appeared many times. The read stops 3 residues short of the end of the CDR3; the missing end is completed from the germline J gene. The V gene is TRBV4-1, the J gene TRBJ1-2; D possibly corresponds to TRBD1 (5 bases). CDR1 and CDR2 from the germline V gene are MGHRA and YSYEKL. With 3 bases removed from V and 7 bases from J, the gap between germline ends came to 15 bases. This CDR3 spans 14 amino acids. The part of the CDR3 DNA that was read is TGCGCCAGCAGCCACATGCCAGGGTCTGGTGGC. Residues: CASSHMPGSGG. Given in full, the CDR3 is CASSHMPGSGGYTF.

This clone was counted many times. This CDR3 is CASSIEAGDQPQHF. The sequenced CDR3 bases are TGTGCCAGTAGTATAGAGGCAGGGGATCAGCCC. The chain has TRBV19 and TRBJ1-5; D possibly corresponds to TRBD1 (6 bases). Read sequence stops 3 residues before the CDR3 end, and the germline J gene provides the missing end. There are 14 residues in the CDR3. V lost 0 bases and J 5 bases, leaving 8 bases between the germline ends. The V gene's germline CDR1 is LNHDA and CDR2 SQIVND (reference sequence).

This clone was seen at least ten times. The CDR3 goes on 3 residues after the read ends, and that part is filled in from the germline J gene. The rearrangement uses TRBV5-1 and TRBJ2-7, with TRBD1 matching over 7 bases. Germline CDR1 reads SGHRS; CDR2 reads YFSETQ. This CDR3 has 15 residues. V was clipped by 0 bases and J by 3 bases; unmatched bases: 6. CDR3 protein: CASSLVGQTHYEQYF. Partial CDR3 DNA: TGCGCCAGCAGCTTGGTGGGACAGACCCACTACGAG.

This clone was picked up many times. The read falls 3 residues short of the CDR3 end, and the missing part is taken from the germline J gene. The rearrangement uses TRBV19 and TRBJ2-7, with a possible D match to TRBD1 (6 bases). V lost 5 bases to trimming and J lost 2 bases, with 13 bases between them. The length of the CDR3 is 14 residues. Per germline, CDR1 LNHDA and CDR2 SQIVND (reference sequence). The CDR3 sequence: CASSVRGSPYEQYF. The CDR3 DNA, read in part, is TGTGCCAGTAGTGTCAGGGGATCACCCTACGAG. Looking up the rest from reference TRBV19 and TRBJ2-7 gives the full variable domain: DGGITQSPKYLFRKEGQNVTLSCEQNLNHDAMYWYRQDPGQGLRLIYYSQIVNDFQKGDIAEGYSVSREKKESFPLTVTSAQKNPTAFYLCASSVRGSPYEQYFGPGTRLTVT.

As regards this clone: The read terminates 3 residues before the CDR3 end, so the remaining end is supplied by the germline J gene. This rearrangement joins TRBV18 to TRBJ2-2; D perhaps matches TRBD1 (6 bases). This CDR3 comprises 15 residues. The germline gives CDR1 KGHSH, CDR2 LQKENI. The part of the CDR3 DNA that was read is TGTGCCAGCTCACTGTCTCAGGGGTGGAATGAAAAG. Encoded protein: CASSLSQGWNEK. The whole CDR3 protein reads CASSLSQGWNEKLFF.

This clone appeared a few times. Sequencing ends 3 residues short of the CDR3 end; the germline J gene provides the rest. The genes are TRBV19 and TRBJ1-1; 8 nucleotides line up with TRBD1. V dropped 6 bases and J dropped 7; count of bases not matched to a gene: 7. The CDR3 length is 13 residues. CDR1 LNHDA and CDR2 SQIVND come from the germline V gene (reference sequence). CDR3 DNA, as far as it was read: TGTGCCAGTAGCGGAAACAGGGGGATTGAA. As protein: CASSGNRGIE. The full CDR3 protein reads CASSGNRGIEAFF.

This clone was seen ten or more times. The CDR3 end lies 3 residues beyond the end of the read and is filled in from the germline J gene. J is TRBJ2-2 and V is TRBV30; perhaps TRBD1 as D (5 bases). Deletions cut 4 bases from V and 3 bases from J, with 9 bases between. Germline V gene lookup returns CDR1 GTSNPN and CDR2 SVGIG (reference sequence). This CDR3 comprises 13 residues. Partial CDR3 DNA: TGTGCCTGGAAAACAGGCGACACCGGGGAG. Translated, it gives CAWKTGDTGE. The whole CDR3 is CAWKTGDTGELFF. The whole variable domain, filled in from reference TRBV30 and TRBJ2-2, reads SQTIHQWPATLVQPVGSPLSLECTVEGTSNPNLYWYRQAAGRGLQLLFYSVGIGQISSEVPQNLSASRPQDRQFILSSKKLLLSDSGFYLCAWKTGDTGELFFGEGSRLTVL.

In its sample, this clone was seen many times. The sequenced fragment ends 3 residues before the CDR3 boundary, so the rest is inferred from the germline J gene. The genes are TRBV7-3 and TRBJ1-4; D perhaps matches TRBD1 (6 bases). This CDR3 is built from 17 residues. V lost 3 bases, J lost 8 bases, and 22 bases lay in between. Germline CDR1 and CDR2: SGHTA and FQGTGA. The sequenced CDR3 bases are TGTGCCAGCAGCTTGGGGGGGGCAGGACCGGATCGGGAAAAA. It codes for CASSLGGAGPDREK. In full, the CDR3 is CASSLGGAGPDREKLFF.

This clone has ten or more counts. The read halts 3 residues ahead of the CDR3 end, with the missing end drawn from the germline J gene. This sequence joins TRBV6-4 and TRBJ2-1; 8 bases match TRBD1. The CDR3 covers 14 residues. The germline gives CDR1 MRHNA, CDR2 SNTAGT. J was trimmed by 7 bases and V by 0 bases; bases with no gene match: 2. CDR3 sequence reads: CASSDSQGANEQFF. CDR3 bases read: TGTGCCAGCAGTGACTCCCAGGGGGCAAATGAG.

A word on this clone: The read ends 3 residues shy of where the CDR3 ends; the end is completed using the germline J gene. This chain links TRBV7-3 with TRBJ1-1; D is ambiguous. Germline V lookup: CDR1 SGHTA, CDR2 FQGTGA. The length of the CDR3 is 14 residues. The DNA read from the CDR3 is TGTGCCAGCAGCTGGCTGAGCGGGCCCTACGAG. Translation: CASSWLSGPYE. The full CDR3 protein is CASSWLSGPYEAFF.

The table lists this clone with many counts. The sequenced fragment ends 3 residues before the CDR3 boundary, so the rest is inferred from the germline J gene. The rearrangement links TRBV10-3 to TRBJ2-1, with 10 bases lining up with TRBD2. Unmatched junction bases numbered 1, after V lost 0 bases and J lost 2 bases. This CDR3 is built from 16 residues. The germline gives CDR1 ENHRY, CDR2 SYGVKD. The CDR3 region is CAISESLAGAYNEQFF. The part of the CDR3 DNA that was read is TGTGCCATCAGTGAGTCTCTAGCGGGAGCCTACAATGAG.

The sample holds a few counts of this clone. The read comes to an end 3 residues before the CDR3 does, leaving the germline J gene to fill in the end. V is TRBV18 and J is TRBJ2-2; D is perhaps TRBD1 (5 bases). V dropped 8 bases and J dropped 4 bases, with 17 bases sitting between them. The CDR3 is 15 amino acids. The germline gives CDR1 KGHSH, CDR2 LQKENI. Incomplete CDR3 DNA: TGTGCCAGCCCAGAAGGGCAGGGCAGCACCGGGGAG. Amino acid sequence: CASPEGQGSTGE. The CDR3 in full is CASPEGQGSTGELFF.

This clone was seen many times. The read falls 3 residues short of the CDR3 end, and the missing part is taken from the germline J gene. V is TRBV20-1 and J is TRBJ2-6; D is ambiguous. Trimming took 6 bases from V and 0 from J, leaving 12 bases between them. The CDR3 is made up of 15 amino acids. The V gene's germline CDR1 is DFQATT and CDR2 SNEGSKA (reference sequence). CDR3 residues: CSAPLGFSGANVLTF. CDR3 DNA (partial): TGCAGTGCCCCTTTAGGGTTCTCTGGGGCCAACGTC.

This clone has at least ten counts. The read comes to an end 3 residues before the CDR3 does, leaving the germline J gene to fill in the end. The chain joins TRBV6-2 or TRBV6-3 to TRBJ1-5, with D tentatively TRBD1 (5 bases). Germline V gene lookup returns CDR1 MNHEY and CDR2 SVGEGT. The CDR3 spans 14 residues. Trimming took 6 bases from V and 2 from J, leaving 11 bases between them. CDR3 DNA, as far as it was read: TGTGCCAGCAGGGACCAGGGAGGCAATCAGCCC. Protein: CASRDQGGNQP. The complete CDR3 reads CASRDQGGNQPQHF.

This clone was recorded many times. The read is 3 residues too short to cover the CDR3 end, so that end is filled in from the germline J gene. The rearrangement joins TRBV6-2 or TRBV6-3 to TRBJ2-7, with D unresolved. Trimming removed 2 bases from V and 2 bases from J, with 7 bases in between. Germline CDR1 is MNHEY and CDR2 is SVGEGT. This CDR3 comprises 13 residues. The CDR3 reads CASSYPGPYEQYF. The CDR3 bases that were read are TGTGCCAGCAGTTACCCTGGGCCCTACGAG.

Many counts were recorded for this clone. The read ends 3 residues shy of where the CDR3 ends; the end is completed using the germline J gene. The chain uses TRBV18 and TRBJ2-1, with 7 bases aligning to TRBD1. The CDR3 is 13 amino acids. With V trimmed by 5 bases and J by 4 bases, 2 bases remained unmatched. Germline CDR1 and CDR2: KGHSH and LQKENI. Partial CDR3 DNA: TGTGCCAGCTCAACAGGGGCGTACAATGAG. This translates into CASSTGAYNE. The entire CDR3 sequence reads CASSTGAYNEQFF.

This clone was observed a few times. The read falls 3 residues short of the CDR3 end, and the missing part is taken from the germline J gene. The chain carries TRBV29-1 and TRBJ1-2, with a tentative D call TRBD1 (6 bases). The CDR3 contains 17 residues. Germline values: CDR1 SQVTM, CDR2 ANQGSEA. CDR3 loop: CSATSGGLFEAYNDYTF. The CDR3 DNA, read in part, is TGCAGCGCGACTAGCGGGGGGCTTTTTGAGGCCTACAATGAC.

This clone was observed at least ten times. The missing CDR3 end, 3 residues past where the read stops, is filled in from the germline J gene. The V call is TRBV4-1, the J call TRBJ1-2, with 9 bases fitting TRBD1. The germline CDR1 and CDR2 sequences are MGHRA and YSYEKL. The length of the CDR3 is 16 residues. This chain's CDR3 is CASSQGPGTGTSGYTF. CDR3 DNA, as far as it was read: TGCGCCAGCAGCCAAGGTCCCGGGACAGGGACCTCGGGC.

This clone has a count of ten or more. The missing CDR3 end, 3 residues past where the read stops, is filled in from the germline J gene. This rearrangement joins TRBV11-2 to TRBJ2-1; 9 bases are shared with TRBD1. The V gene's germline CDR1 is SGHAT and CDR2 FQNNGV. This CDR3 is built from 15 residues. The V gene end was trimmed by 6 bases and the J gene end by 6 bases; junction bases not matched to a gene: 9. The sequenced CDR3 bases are TGTGCCAGCAGTTATGGGACAGGGAATGGCAATGAG. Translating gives CASSYGTGNGNE. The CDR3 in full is CASSYGTGNGNEQFF.

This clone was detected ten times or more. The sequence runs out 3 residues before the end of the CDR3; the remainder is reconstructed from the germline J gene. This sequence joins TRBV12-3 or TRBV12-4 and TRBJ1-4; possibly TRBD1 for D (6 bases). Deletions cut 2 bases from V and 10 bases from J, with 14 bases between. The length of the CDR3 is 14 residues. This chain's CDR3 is CASSLRGGVGKLFF. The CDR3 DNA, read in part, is TGTGCCAGCAGTTTAAGGGGGGGTGTAGGAAAA.

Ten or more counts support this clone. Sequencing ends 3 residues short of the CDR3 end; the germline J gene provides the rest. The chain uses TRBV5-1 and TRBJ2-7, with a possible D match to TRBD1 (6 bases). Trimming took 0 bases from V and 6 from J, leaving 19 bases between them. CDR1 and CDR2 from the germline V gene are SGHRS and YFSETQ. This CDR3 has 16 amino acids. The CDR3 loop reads CASSLGPTGGVFEQYF. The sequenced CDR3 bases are TGCGCCAGCAGCTTGGGCCCGACAGGAGGAGTCTTCGAG.

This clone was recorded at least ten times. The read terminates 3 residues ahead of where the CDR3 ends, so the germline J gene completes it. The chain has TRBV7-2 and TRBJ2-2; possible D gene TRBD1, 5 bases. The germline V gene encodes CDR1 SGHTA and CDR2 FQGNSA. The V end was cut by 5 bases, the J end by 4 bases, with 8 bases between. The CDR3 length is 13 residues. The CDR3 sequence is CASSPDTTGELFF. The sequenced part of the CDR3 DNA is TGTGCCAGCAGCCCGGACACCACCGGGGAG.

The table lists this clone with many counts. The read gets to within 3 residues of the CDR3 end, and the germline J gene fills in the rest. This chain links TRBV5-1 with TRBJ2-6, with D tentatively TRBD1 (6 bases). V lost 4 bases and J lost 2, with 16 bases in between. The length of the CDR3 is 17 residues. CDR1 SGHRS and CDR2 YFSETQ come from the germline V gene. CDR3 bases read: TGCGCCAGCAGCCCTCGGACAGTCTTCGCTGGGGCCAACGTC. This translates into CASSPRTVFAGANV. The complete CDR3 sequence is CASSPRTVFAGANVLTF.